This T cell receptor (beta chain) was documented in a study of T-cell memory formation after mild COVID-19. Study background: The two donors had largely donor-specific TCR clusters. The study, taken as a whole, reports: That cross-reactive memory joined was suggested by some responding clones appearing in pre-infection memory. Chiefly within CM and EM were the contracting CD4+ clones; CD8+ ones were within EMRA.

TCR alpha and TCR beta cDNA libraries carrying sample barcodes and UMIs came from 5'RACE with constant-segment primers. In TCRdb, the 5' RACE reads were re-called with MiXCR into one record per CDR3 protein. The sample contains 360,000 or so distinct CDR3 sequences, 28% of which appear only once. Remarks on this clonotype: Its target is not known.

Germline CDR1 and CDR2: DFQATT and SNEGSKA (reference sequence). V was shortened by 6 bases and J by 8 bases, with 19 bases between the two germline ends. The CDR3 runs 13 residues. This sequence was found in an adult woman who had mild COVID-19 (a few samples of this study predate the infection). Cell type and time point are not known. The rearrangement links TRBV20-1 to TRBJ1-1; weak D call: TRBD1 (5 bases). Sequenced sample: PBMCs or a T cell subset sorted from them (not recorded which). The CDR3 DNA reads TGCAGTGCCCAGGGACTGCGGAGCGACGAAGCTTTCTTT. Translation: CSAQGLRSDEAFF.